What follows is one TCR beta chain and its context. Its binding antigen is unknown. There are no base qualities to consult, and no much larger clone falls within one base. CDR1 and CDR2 (MDHEN, SYDVKM) derive from the germline V gene. V ends up 10 bases short and J 6 bases short, with an unmatched junction base count of 7. The CDR3 holds 14 amino acids from the cysteine to the phenylalanine. Only CDR3 DNA is held: 42 bases, read in frame from base 1. This entry belongs to a study of blood T cells in healthy people across ages (dated by TCRdb to the mid-2010s). Regarding the research as a whole: Template switching captured roughly one uniquely barcoded TCR beta cDNA molecule per two T cells in model experiments. Age-related changes in TCR beta repertoire diversity were measured in the study by deep sequencing normalized with unique cDNA molecular identifiers. Four age groups were formed from the donors: young (average 16 years), middle-aged (more than 35), aged (62) and long-lived (more than 75). To avoid experimental bias, donors of different ages were distributed randomly across sequencing lanes. For two donors (one aged 18 to 29 and one aged 80 or older), the study analyzed two additional independent replicas of 1 million unique cDNA reads from the same blood draw.

Study-wide conclusions, independent of this receptor: The long-lived group showed more naive CD4+ T cells, fewer expanded clones and increased TCR diversity than the aged group, suggesting age selection. The percentage of naive T cells measured by flow cytometry correlated strongly with observed TCR beta diversity. Since profiling was done on bulk unsorted PBMCs, naive and antigen-experienced compartments could not be conclusively compared. Donor CMV infection status was unknown, potentially confounding age-related changes in expanded clonotypes. As age increased, observed TCR beta diversity per million T cells dropped in a roughly linear way, and a significant reduction was already evident by age 40. Total diversity estimates from one million sequenced T cells were considered lower bounds and underestimates.

Libraries were constructed by 5' RACE. Sequencing was carried out with an Illumina HiSeq 2500. A second 7 to 11 cycle PCR used a sample-barcoded 5' primer and a J-beta primer mix. A template-switch 5' adaptor carrying 12 random nucleotides introduced a unique molecular identifier onto each TCR beta cDNA molecule. Each sample yielded at least 3 million CDR3-containing paired-end reads. First-strand cDNA was synthesized from all RNA with the Mint cDNA synthesis kit, primed by a TRBC-specific oligonucleotide. All cDNA was treated with uracil-DNA glycosylase and then went through a first 18-cycle PCR with the universal primers M1SS and BC2_uni_R. The authors processed their data as follows. Normalization of each sample was performed by random selection of 1 million high-quality reads, each carrying a distinct molecular identifier. Instead of being binned into consensus sequences, reads that shared molecular identifiers were thrown out. MiTCR, with a Q25 quality threshold and the strictest error-elimination algorithm, was used for CDR3 identification, clonotype clustering and error correction. Lower-bound total TCR beta diversity was estimated with a nonparametric unseen species model using Euler transformation. The public reads were reanalyzed by TCRdb: fastp trimming at Q25, MiXCR alignment, in-frame beta chains only. Under each unique CDR3 protein, matching rows form one entry showing the most common genes and DNA. TCRdb, rather than the study authors, made the V and J calls. The sample table shows over 1,500,000 distinct CDR3 sequences, and about 50% are seen once. The leading ten clones occupy over 2% of the sample.

The approximately 40 donors, aged about 6 to 95 years, were systemically healthy Caucasian individuals from Russia. Each donor gave 8.5 to 10 milliliters of peripheral blood, collected into EDTA-treated Vacutainer tubes. Ficoll-Paque density-gradient centrifugation was used to isolate PBMCs, with at least 7 million per sample. Trizol reagent was used to extract total RNA from PBMCs, with at least 6 micrograms per sample. For every donor, flow cytometry on a PBMC aliquot measured the percentage of naive CD45RAhigh/CD27high T cells. The TCR sequence derives from a woman in her thirties or forties in good health. This chain joins TRBV28 to TRBJ2-1; 12 bases in between match TRBD2. Material for sequencing was blood. The sequenced DNA: TGTGCCACCAGACTAGCGGGGGTCCTCAATGAGCAGTTCTTC. Its translation is CATRLAGVLNEQFF.